One sample yielded the 23 T cell receptor beta chains listed below, sequenced in a study of shared clonotypes between healthy human individuals. Assay used: immunoSEQ multiplex PCR; TCRdb lists only in-frame clones, some missing. The table lists around 2.1 million clones, 85% to 95% of them singletons. Terminally differentiated effector memory CD45RA+ cells were excluded by CCR7 positive selection of CD45RO-negative cells. Sequencing was performed on naive CD8+ T cells from PBMCs. Every receptor here comes from a man aged 18 to 30 in good health. Some clones in this sample may be carry-over from other donors' samples.

The chain links TRBV4-1 to TRBJ2-1; 9 nucleotides agree with TRBD2. CDR3 size: 16 residues. The V gene end was trimmed by 2 bases and the J gene end by 4 bases; junction bases not matched to a gene: 6. The germline V gene has CDR1 MGHRA and CDR2 YSYEKL. The CDR3 loop reads CASSQPGLARYNEQFF. DNA for the CDR3: TGCGCCAGCAGCCAACCCGGACTAGCGCGTTACAATGAGCAGTTCTTC.

This sequence joins TRBV7-9 and TRBJ2-5, with D possibly being TRBD1 (5 bases). This CDR3 is built from 13 residues. Trimming removed 2 bases at V and 11 bases at J, with 15 bases between. From germline, CDR1 is SEHNR and CDR2 FQNEAQ (reference sequence). In nucleotides, the CDR3 is TGTGCCAGCAGCTTAAATGGCAGGGCGGAGCAGTACTTC. It encodes CASSLNGRAEQYF.

J is TRBJ1-2 and V is TRBV27; no definite D call. Trimming took 6 bases from V and 6 from J, leaving 17 bases between them. Germline CDR1 MNHEY, CDR2 SMNVEV (reference sequence). This CDR3 has 14 residues. CDR3 DNA: TGTGCCAGCAGCAACCGCCCTCAGAGGGATGGCTACACCTTC. This encodes CASSNRPQRDGYTF.

The V call is TRBV7-9, the J call TRBJ2-6; 9 bases line up with TRBD2. The CDR3 is made up of 19 amino acids. CDR1 and CDR2 (germline): SEHNR, FQNEAQ (reference sequence). V lost 5 bases and J lost 3; bases outside the gene matches: 14. CDR3 coding DNA: TGTGCCAGCAGCGAATGGGCGGTAGCGGGAGTGCTTGGGGCCAACGTCCTGACTTTC. Translated, it gives CASSEWAVAGVLGANVLTF.

V is TRBV4-3 and J is TRBJ2-7, with D maybe TRBD2 (5 bases). Germline CDR1 LGHNA, CDR2 YSLEER. V gave up 1 base and J gave up 7 bases, with 14 bases separating them. CDR3 length: 14 amino acids. The CDR3 reads CASSQASPSGEQYF. The CDR3 DNA follows: TGCGCCAGCAGCCAAGCCTCTCCTTCGGGGGAGCAGTACTTC.

The chain uses TRBV11-2 and TRBJ1-1; possible D gene TRBD1, 5 bases. The CDR3 runs 13 residues. Germline V gene data show CDR1 as SGHAT and CDR2 as FQNNGV. Trimming pared 6 bases from V and 1 base from J, leaving 9 bases between. As DNA, the CDR3 is TGTGCCAGCAGGACGGGGGGGAACACTGAAGCTTTCTTT. Amino acid sequence: CASRTGGNTEAFF. The whole variable domain, remainder taken from reference TRBV11-2 and TRBJ1-1, is EAGVAQSPRYKIIEKRQSVAFWCNPISGHATLYWYQQILGQGPKLLIQFQNNGVVDDSQLPKDRFSAERLKGVDSTLKIQPAKLEDSAVYLCASRTGGNTEAFFGQGTRLTVV.

The chain employs TRBV10-3 and TRBJ2-1, with TRBD2 as a possible D gene (5 bases). The CDR3 spans 12 residues. V lost 6 bases and J lost 8, with 11 bases in between. Germline CDR1 and CDR2: ENHRY and SYGVKD. The CDR3 spells CAIRRAVDEQFF. The CDR3 DNA follows: TGTGCCATCAGGCGGGCCGTGGATGAGCAGTTCTTC.

The V gene is TRBV5-4, the J gene TRBJ2-5, with a tentative D call TRBD2 (6 bases). CDR1 is SGHNT, CDR2 YYREEE, per germline (reference sequence). With 6 bases removed from V and 4 bases from J, the gap between germline ends came to 19 bases. CDR3 length: 15 residues. In DNA form, the CDR3 reads TGTGCCAGCACCGGGAGCAGCGTGTTGGGAGAGACCCAGTACTTC. The encoded protein is CASTGSSVLGETQYF.

The chain uses TRBV10-3 and TRBJ1-1, with D possibly matching TRBD1 (5 bases). The germline V gene encodes CDR1 ENHRY and CDR2 SYGVKD. V was shortened by 5 bases and J by 1 base, with 11 bases between the two germline ends. CDR3 length: 14 amino acids. The CDR3 loop reads CAISRDLANTEAFF. CDR3 in DNA: TGTGCCATCAGTCGGGACCTAGCGAACACTGAAGCTTTCTTT.

Worth noting for this clone: The same CDR3 also results from other DNA sequences found in this sample. In DNA form, the CDR3 reads TGTGCCAGCAGCCCCGGCCTTTTAGATACGCAGTATTTT. This codes for CASSPGLLDTQYF. The chain combines TRBV9 with TRBJ2-3; no reliable D call. Looked up from germline, CDR1 is SGDLS and CDR2 is YYNGEE. The germline V and J ends were trimmed by 4 bases and 5 bases, with 11 bases remaining between them. The CDR3 spans 13 residues.

V usage is TRBV28 and J usage is TRBJ2-7, with D maybe TRBD1 (6 bases). Germline lookup yields CDR1 MDHEN and CDR2 SYDVKM. V lost 4 bases to trimming and J lost 4 bases, with 29 bases between them. The CDR3 is 19 residues long. CDR3 region: CASSSPQKFGVGQSYEQYF. The DNA for the CDR3 is TGTGCCAGCAGTTCGCCACAGAAATTCGGGGTCGGACAGTCGTACGAGCAGTACTTC.

In DNA, the CDR3 is TGTGCCAGCACTCCACCGGACAGGGGGGTGGAAGACAATGAGCAGTTCTTC. Translation gives CASTPPDRGVEDNEQFF. The chain carries TRBV13 and TRBJ2-1, with 10 nucleotides matching TRBD1. Germline V gene data show CDR1 as PRHDT and CDR2 as FYEKMQ (reference sequence). Trimming at V came to 7 bases and at J to 5 bases, leaving 14 bases not matched to a gene. CDR3 length equals 17 residues. The whole variable domain, remainder taken from reference TRBV13 and TRBJ2-1, is AAGVIQSPRHLIKEKRETATLKCYPIPRHDTVYWYQQGPGQDPQFLISFYEKMQSDKGSIPDRFSAQQFSDYHSELNMSSLELGDSALYFCASTPPDRGVEDNEQFFGPGTRLTVL.

The rearrangement uses TRBV19 and TRBJ2-7; possibly TRBD2 for D (6 bases). V was cut by 5 bases and J by 3 bases, with 11 bases left in between. From germline, CDR1 is LNHDA and CDR2 SQIVND (reference sequence). The CDR3 is 13 residues long. This CDR3 is CASSVGLSYEQYF. CDR3 nucleotide sequence: TGTGCCAGTAGTGTAGGACTAAGCTACGAGCAGTACTTC.

V and J are TRBV2 and TRBJ2-7; no clear D. This CDR3 has 14 amino acids. Trimming shortened V by 3 bases and J by 0 bases, and 9 bases separated the two germline ends. From germline, CDR1 is SNHLY and CDR2 FYNNEI. The CDR3 region is CASSDLTSSYEQYF. The CDR3, as DNA: TGTGCCAGCAGTGATCTTACGTCCTCCTACGAGCAGTACTTC.

The gene calls are TRBV7-8 and TRBJ1-5; D possibly corresponds to TRBD1 (5 bases). Germline loops: CDR1 SGHVS, CDR2 FQNEAQ. The V end lost 7 bases, the J end lost 0 bases, and 22 bases lay between the germline ends. The CDR3 runs to 18 residues. The CDR3 loop reads CASTQSRGYPSSNQPQHF. In DNA, the CDR3 is TGTGCCAGCACCCAAAGTAGGGGTTACCCTTCTAGCAATCAGCCCCAGCATTTT.

On this clone: Other DNA sequences from this sample encode an identical CDR3 as well. V usage is TRBV5-6 and J usage is TRBJ2-5; D unclear. V lost 3 bases, J lost 5 bases, and 5 bases lay in between. The CDR3 has 11 residues. CDR1 is SGHDT, CDR2 YYEEEE, per germline. The CDR3 protein is CASSYGETQYF. The CDR3 nucleotides are TGTGCCAGCAGCTACGGGGAGACCCAGTACTTC.

V usage is TRBV11-2 and J usage is TRBJ1-1; D not resolved. Germline V gene lookup returns CDR1 SGHAT and CDR2 FQNNGV. The CDR3 sequence is 14 residues long. V was cut by 3 bases and J by 5 bases, with 13 bases left in between. The CDR3 bases are TGTGCCAGCAGCTTTTTTGGGGATAGGACTGAAGCTTTCTTT. This gives the protein CASSFFGDRTEAFF.

The rearrangement uses TRBV28 and TRBJ2-1, with TRBD2 matching 8 bases. The V segment lost 3 bases and the J segment 10 bases; nucleotides outside the gene matches: 23. The CDR3 is 19 amino acids. The germline CDR1 and CDR2 sequences are MDHEN and SYDVKM. The DNA for the CDR3 is TGTGCCAGCAGTTTTCAGAGAAGAACCACTAGCGGACGTTTTTGGGAGCAGTTCTTC. Residues: CASSFQRRTTSGRFWEQFF.

The chain is built from TRBV27 and TRBJ2-2, with D uncertain. The CDR3 has 15 residues. V was cut by 6 bases and J by 3 bases, with 14 bases left in between. The germline V gene has CDR1 MNHEY and CDR2 SMNVEV (reference sequence). Here the CDR3 DNA reads TGTGCCAGCAGGGAAGGATTAGGAGACACCGGGGAGCTGTTTTTT. It is translated as CASREGLGDTGELFF.

V and J are TRBV7-3 and TRBJ1-1; 8 nucleotides align to TRBD1. CDR3 length equals 13 residues. Per germline, CDR1 SGHTA and CDR2 FQGTGA. Trimming took 5 bases from V and 7 from J; bases not matched to a gene: 6. The CDR3 sequence: CASSNQGAVEAFF. In nucleotides, the CDR3 is TGTGCCAGCAGCAATCAGGGGGCGGTTGAAGCTTTCTTT.

This clone occurred once. The rearrangement links TRBV9 to TRBJ1-1; TRBD1 is a possible D gene (5 bases). This CDR3 comprises 12 residues. Trimming left V 3 bases short and J 7 bases short, with 10 bases between. Looked up from germline, CDR1 is SGDLS and CDR2 is YYNGEE. In DNA form, the CDR3 reads TGTGCCAGCAGCGCAAGGGGAGGTGAAGCTTTCTTT. Protein: CASSARGGEAFF.

In its sample, this clone was seen once. The gene calls are TRBV11-3 and TRBJ2-5; 10 positions match TRBD2. V dropped 2 bases and J dropped 2; count of bases not matched to a gene: 5. Germline loops: CDR1 SGHNT, CDR2 YENEEA. This CDR3 spans 16 amino acids. The CDR3 is CASSLRSGRGQETQYF. The CDR3 region has the DNA TGTGCCAGCAGCTTACGAAGCGGGAGGGGACAAGAGACCCAGTACTTC.

This chain connects TRBV5-1 to TRBJ2-1; 9 bases agree with TRBD2. The junction had 12 bases not matched to a gene; V was cut back by 4 bases and J by 4 bases. The CDR3 has 17 residues. Germline V CDR1 and CDR2: SGHRS, YFSETQ. CDR3 region: CASSLPSSGSVYNEQFF. CDR3 bases: TGCGCCAGCAGCCTTCCTAGTAGCGGGAGCGTATACAATGAGCAGTTCTTC. The entire variable domain, with the rest obtained from reference TRBV5-1 and TRBJ2-1, is as follows: KAGVTQTPRYLIKTRGQQVTLSCSPISGHRSVSWYQQTPGQGLQFLFEYFSETQRNKGNFPGRFSGRQFSNSRSEMNVSTLELGDSALYLCASSLPSSGSVYNEQFFGPGTRLTVL.